One sample yielded the 7 T cell receptor beta chains listed below, sequenced in a study of OX40 agonist ivuxolimab in advanced cancers. The library was built by means of the immunoSEQ multiplex PCR assay. TCRdb retrieved this table from immuneACCESS and kept in-frame rearrangements only. Not all clones are present; in checked studies, unresolved V genes account for under half, and no reason is known for the remainder. In this sample the table shows under 90,000 clones, 85% to 90% of which occur a single time. The ten largest clones add up to around 0.2% of the sample. This specimen was CD4+ or CD8+ T cells sorted from blood, taken in a trial of the OX40 agonist ivuxolimab. The receptors here all came from an adult with an advanced solid tumor such as melanoma, head and neck, liver or kidney cancer.

V usage is TRBV7-9 and J usage is TRBJ2-7; 9 nucleotides line up with TRBD1. Trimming cost V 6 bases and J 4 bases; bases outside gene matches: 13. The CDR3 is made up of 16 amino acids. CDR1 and CDR2 (germline): SEHNR, FQNEAQ (reference sequence). The CDR3 protein is CASSSGPGQGGYEQYF. CDR3 sequence (DNA): TGTGCCAGCAGTTCTGGACCGGGACAGGGAGGGTACGAGCAGTACTTC.

The CDR3 DNA follows: TGCGCCAGCAGCTCCGGGCGGGGGCGGTCTCAAGAGACCCAGTACTTC. This codes for CASSSGRGRSQETQYF. The V and J genes are TRBV5-1 and TRBJ2-5; perhaps TRBD2 as D (7 bases). The CDR3 extends over 16 amino acids. Germline V gene data show CDR1 as SGHRS and CDR2 as YFSETQ. Trimming removed 3 bases from V and 2 bases from J, with 17 bases in between.

This chain uses TRBV5-1 with TRBJ2-3; D call uncertain. V gave up 1 base and J gave up 5 bases, with 14 bases separating them. Germline CDR1 SGHRS, CDR2 YFSETQ. The CDR3 spans 15 residues. The CDR3 reads CASSLPVSDGDTQYF. DNA for the CDR3: TGCGCCAGCAGCTTGCCGGTCTCCGATGGAGATACGCAGTATTTT.

This chain connects TRBV2 to TRBJ2-6; D tentatively reads TRBD1 or TRBD2 (5 bases each). Trimming pared 5 bases from V and 0 bases from J, leaving 17 bases between. This CDR3 spans 18 amino acids. Germline assignment: CDR1 SNHLY and CDR2 FYNNEI. The CDR3 here is CASSRGRATPSGANVLTF. In DNA form, the CDR3 reads TGTGCCAGCAGTAGGGGACGGGCGACCCCCTCTGGGGCCAACGTCCTGACTTTC.

The chain recombines TRBV4-1 with TRBJ2-5, with 10 bases identical to TRBD2. CDR3 size: 16 residues. Unmatched junction bases numbered 7, after V lost 1 base and J lost 5 bases. The germline CDR1 and CDR2 sequences are MGHRA and YSYEKL. The DNA for the CDR3 is TGCGCCAGCAGCCAAGGCGCTAGCGGGGGAGGGGAGACCCAGTACTTC. Translation gives CASSQGASGGGETQYF.

The chain links TRBV4-3 to TRBJ1-1; 7 nucleotides align to TRBD1. The CDR3 is 15 amino acids. The V gene's germline CDR1 is LGHNA and CDR2 YSLEER. The J segment lost 0 bases and the V segment lost 1 base, leaving 2 bases of the junction unmatched. For the CDR3, the DNA is TGCGCCAGCAGCCAAGGAACAGGGGTGAACACTGAAGCTTTCTTT. Protein sequence: CASSQGTGVNTEAFF.

The chain recombines TRBV4-2 with TRBJ2-7, with TRBD2 matching 11 bases. The CDR3 length is 17 residues. V shed 4 bases and J 1 base; nucleotides not matched to a gene: 9. The V gene's germline CDR1 is LGHNA and CDR2 YNFKEQ. Here the CDR3 DNA reads TGTGCCAGCAGCCTGGGACTAGCGGAGCCCCCGTCCTACGAGCAGTACTTC. It specifies CASSLGLAEPPSYEQYF.